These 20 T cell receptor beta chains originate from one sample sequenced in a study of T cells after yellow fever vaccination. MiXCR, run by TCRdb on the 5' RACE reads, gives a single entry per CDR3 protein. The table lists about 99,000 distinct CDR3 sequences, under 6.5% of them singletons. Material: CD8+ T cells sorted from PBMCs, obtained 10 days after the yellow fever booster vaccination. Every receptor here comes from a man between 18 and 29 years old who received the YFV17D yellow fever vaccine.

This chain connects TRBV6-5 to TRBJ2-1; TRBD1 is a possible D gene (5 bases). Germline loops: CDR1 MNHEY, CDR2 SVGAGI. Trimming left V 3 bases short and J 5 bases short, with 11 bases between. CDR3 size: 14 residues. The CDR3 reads CASSYTGWDNEQFF. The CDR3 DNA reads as TGTGCCAGCAGTTATACAGGATGGGACAATGAGCAGTTCTTC.

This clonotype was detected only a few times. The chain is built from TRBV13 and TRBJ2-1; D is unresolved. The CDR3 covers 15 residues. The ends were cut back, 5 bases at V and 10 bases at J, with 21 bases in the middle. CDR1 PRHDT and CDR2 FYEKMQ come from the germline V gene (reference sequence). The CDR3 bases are TGTGCCAGCAGCCCAACCCCATTTAACGCCGAAGAGCAGTTCTTC. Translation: CASSPTPFNAEEQFF.

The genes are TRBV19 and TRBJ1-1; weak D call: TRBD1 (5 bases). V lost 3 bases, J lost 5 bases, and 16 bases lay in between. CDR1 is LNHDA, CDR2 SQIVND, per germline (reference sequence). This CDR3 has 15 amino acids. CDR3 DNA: TGTGCCAGTAGTATGTCCGGGACGGTGAGGACTGAAGCTTTCTTT. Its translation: CASSMSGTVRTEAFF.

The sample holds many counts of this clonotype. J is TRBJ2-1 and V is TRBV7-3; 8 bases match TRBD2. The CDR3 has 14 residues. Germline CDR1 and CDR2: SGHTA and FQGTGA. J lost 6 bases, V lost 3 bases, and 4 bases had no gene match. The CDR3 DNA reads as TGTGCCAGCAGCTTGGCGGGGGGCCCCAATGAGCAGTTCTTC. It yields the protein CASSLAGGPNEQFF. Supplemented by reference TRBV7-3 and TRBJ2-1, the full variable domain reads GAGVSQTPSNKVTEKGKYVELRCDPISGHTALYWYRQSLGQGPEFLIYFQGTGAADDSGLPNDRFFAVRPEGSVSTLKIQRTERGDSAVYLCASSLAGGPNEQFFGPGTRLTVL.

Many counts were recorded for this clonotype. CDR3 sequence: CASNGGTNTEAFF. The CDR3 nucleotides read TGTGCCAGCAACGGGGGTACGAACACTGAAGCTTTCTTT. The V and J genes are TRBV7-9 and TRBJ1-1, with D tentatively TRBD1 (5 bases). The V and J ends lost 7 bases and 1 base respectively, with 10 bases between them. The CDR3 contains 13 residues. Germline CDR1 and CDR2: SEHNR and FQNEAQ (reference sequence).

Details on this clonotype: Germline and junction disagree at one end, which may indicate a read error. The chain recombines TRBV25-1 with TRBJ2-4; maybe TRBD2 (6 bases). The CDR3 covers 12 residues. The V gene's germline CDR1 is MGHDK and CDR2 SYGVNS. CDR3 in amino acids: CASSEWGTAVRF. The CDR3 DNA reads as TGTGCCAGCAGTGAATGGGGGACTGCCGTGAGATTC.

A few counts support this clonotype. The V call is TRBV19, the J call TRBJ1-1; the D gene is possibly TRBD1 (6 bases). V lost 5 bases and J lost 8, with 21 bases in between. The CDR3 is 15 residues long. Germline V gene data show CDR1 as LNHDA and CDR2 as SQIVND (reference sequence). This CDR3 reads CASSLPLDRRIEAFF. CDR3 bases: TGTGCCAGTAGTCTCCCCCTCGACAGGCGGATAGAAGCTTTCTTT.

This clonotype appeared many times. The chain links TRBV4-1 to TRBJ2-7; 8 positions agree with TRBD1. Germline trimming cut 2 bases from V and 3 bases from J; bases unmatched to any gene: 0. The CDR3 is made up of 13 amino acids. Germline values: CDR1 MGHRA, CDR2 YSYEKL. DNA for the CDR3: TGCGCCAGCAGCCAAACAGGGGGCTACGAGCAGTACTTC. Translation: CASSQTGGYEQYF.

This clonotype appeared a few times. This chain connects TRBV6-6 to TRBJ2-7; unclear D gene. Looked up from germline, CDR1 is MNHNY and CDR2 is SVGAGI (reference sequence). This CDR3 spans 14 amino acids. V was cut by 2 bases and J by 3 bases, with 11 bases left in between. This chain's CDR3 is CASSYTSNNYEQYF. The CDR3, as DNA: TGTGCCAGCAGTTACACCAGTAACAACTACGAGCAGTACTTC.

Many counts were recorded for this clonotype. CDR3 loop: CAISERAEAFF. The CDR3 nucleotides read TGTGCCATCAGTGAACGCGCTGAAGCTTTCTTT. The rearrangement joins TRBV10-3 to TRBJ1-1; no reliable D call. The germline V gene encodes CDR1 ENHRY and CDR2 SYGVKD. Trimming shortened V by 3 bases and J by 6 bases, and 5 bases separated the two germline ends. This CDR3 has 11 residues.

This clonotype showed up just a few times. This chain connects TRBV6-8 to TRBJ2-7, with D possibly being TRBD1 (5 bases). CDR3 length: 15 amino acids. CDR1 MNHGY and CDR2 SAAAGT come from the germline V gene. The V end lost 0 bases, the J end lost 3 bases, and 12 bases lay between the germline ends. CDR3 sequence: CASSYSSPGNYEQYV. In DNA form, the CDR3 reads TGTGCCAGCAGTTACTCGTCTCCAGGGAACTACGAGCAGTACGTC.

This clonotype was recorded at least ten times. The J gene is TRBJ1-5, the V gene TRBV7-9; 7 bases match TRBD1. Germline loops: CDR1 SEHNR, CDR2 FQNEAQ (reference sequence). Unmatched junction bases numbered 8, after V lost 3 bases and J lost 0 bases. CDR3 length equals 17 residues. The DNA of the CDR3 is TGTGCCAGCAGCTTCTTTCGGACAGGATATAGCAATCAGCCCCAGCATTTT. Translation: CASSFFRTGYSNQPQHF.

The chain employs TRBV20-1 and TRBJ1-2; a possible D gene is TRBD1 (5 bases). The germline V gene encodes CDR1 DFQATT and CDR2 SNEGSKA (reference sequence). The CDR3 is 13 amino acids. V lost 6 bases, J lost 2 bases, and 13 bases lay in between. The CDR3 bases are TGCAGTGCCTCTCCCCCAGGGAACTATGGCTACACCTTC. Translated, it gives CSASPPGNYGYTF.

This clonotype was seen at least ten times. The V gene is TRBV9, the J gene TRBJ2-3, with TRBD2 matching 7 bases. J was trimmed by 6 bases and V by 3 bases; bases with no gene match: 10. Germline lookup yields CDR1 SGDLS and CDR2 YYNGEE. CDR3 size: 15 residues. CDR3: CASSEGAGESDTQYF. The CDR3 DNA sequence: TGTGCCAGCAGCGAAGGGGCGGGGGAATCCGATACGCAGTATTTT.

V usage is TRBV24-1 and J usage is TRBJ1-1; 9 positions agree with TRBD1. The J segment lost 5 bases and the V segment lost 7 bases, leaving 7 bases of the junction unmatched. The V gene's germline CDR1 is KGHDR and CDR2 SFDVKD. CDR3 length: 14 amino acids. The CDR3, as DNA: TGTGCCACCAGGAAACGTGACAGGGGGACTGAAGCTTTCTTT. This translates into CATRKRDRGTEAFF.

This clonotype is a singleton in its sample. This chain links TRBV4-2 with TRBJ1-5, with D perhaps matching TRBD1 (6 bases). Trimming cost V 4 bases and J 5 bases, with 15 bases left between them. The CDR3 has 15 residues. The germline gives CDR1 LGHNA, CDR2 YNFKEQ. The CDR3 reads CASSPADRRDQPQHF. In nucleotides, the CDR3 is TGTGCCAGCAGCCCAGCGGACAGAAGAGATCAGCCCCAGCATTTT.

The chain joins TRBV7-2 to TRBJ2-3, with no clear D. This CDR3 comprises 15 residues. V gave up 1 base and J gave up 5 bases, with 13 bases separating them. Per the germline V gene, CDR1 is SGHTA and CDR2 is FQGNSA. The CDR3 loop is CASSLERWTEDTQYF. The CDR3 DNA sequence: TGTGCCAGCAGCTTAGAGCGTTGGACCGAAGATACGCAGTATTTT.

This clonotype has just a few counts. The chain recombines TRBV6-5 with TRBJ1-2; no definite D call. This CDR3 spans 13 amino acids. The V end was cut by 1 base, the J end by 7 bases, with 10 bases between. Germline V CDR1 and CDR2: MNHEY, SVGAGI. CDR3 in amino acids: CASSYLGEGGYTF. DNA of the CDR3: TGTGCCAGCAGTTACTTAGGAGAGGGTGGCTACACCTTC.

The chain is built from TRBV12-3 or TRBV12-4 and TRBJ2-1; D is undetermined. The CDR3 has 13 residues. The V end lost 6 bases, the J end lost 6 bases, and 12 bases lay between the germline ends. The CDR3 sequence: CASSPRLGNEQFF. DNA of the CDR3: TGTGCCAGCAGCCCCAGGCTGGGCAATGAGCAGTTCTTC.

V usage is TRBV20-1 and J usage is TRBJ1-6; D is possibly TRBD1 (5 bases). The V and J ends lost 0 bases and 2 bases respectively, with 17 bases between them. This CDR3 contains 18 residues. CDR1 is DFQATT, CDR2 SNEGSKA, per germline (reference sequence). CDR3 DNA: TGCAGTGCTAGAGATCTATCGACAGCCGAGCCCTATAATTCACCCCTCCACTTT. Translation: CSARDLSTAEPYNSPLHF.